This T cell receptor (beta chain) was identified during a study of shared clonotypes between healthy human individuals. Sequenced by immunoSEQ multiplex PCR; TCRdb stores in-frame clones only, minus some. The table lists about 2 million clones, roughly 96% of them singletons. Donors had no recently reported acute infections or vaccinations and were HIV-negative. Adult Caucasians living in Nashville, Tennessee made up all of the donors. Investigators divided CD4+ cells into CD45RA+ naive and CD45RA-negative memory subsets. This TCR derives from a man between 18 and 29 years old in good health. Sequencing input: naive CD4+ T cells sorted from blood. Indicated subset: CD45RA+ positively selected.

The DNA for the CDR3 is TGTGCCAGCAGTTCAGGGATGAACACTGAAGCTTTCTTT. It encodes CASSSGMNTEAFF. This chain links TRBV2 with TRBJ1-1; perhaps TRBD1 as D (5 bases). This CDR3 spans 13 amino acids. Germline V lookup: CDR1 SNHLY, CDR2 FYNNEI. The V end was cut by 5 bases, the J end by 0 bases, with 7 bases between. The variable domain in full, with the rest retrieved from reference TRBV2 and TRBJ1-1, is EPEVTQTPSHQVTQMGQEVILRCVPISNHLYFYWYRQILGQKVEFLVSFYNNEISEKSEIFDDQFSVERPDGSNFTLKIRSTKLEDSAMYFCASSSGMNTEAFFGQGTRLTVV.